The 20 T cell receptor beta chains given below trace back to one sample, sequenced in a study of T-cell memory formation after mild COVID-19. TCRdb itself ran the 5' RACE reads through MiXCR, one entry per CDR3 protein. The data hold roughly 280,000 distinct CDR3 sequences, with roughly 17% observed a single time. Input material: PBMCs or a T cell subset sorted from them (not recorded which). The receptors originated from a man between 18 and 35 years old who had mild COVID-19 (a few samples of this study predate the infection). Cell type and time point are not known.

The chain combines TRBV15 with TRBJ1-2, with 9 bases lining up with TRBD1. Germline CDR1 LNHNV, CDR2 YYDKDF (reference sequence). This CDR3 has 16 residues. V shed 3 bases and J 2 bases; nucleotides not matched to a gene: 7. CDR3 amino acids: CATSRTGTGQNYGYTF. CDR3 in DNA: TGTGCCACCAGCAGGACTGGGACAGGGCAAAACTATGGCTACACCTTC.

This clonotype was observed a handful of times. The chain has TRBV7-9 and TRBJ2-7; TRBD1 is a possible D gene (6 bases). Looked up from germline, CDR1 is SEHNR and CDR2 is FQNEAQ (reference sequence). The CDR3 sequence is 12 residues long. Trimming shortened V by 5 bases and J by 4 bases, and 9 bases separated the two germline ends. The CDR3 reads CASSLTGYEQYV. The CDR3 bases are TGTGCCAGCAGCCTGACAGGATACGAGCAGTACGTC.

This chain connects TRBV5-1 to TRBJ1-2; a possible D gene is TRBD1 (5 bases). The CDR3 sequence is 13 residues long. From germline, CDR1 is SGHRS and CDR2 YFSETQ. V dropped 5 bases and J dropped 6 bases, with 14 bases sitting between them. CDR3 nucleotides: TGCGCCAGCAGTACGGTCCAGGGCAATGGCTACACCTTC. It is translated as CASSTVQGNGYTF.

The chain is built from TRBV6-5 and TRBJ1-2, with unresolved D. CDR3 length: 14 amino acids. V was trimmed by 0 bases and J by 8 bases, leaving 13 bases between them. Germline V lookup: CDR1 MNHEY, CDR2 SVGAGI. The CDR3 sequence: CASSYSRWEGGYTF. The CDR3 DNA sequence: TGTGCCAGCAGTTACTCGAGATGGGAAGGGGGCTACACCTTC.

This chain joins TRBV5-1 and TRBJ2-2; TRBD2 matches 10 bases. Losses at the gene ends were 1 base for V and 5 bases for J; bases not matched to a gene: 5. This CDR3 comprises 16 residues. The germline V gene has CDR1 SGHRS and CDR2 YFSETQ. The CDR3 sequence: CASSLTSGAATGELFF. CDR3 in DNA: TGCGCCAGCAGCTTGACTAGCGGGGCCGCTACCGGGGAGCTGTTTTTT.

The CDR3 is CSVDEGNGANYGYTF. DNA for the CDR3: TGCAGCGTTGACGAGGGGAACGGAGCTAACTATGGCTACACCTTC. The V call is TRBV29-1, the J call TRBJ1-2; a weak D match, TRBD1 (5 bases). The germline V and J ends were trimmed by 3 bases and 0 bases, with 14 bases remaining between them. CDR1 and CDR2 (germline): SQVTM, ANQGSEA. The CDR3 sequence is 15 residues long.

The genes are TRBV5-1 and TRBJ2-3, with TRBD2 identical over 9 bases. The V and J ends lost 5 bases and 2 bases, in that order; junction bases with no gene match: 3. The germline V gene has CDR1 SGHRS and CDR2 YFSETQ. This CDR3 contains 14 residues. For the CDR3, the DNA is TGCGCCAGCAGTAGCGGGGGTGACACAGATACGCAGTATTTT. Residues: CASSSGGDTDTQYF.

This chain joins TRBV7-9 and TRBJ1-4; D is unresolved. Germline values: CDR1 SEHNR, CDR2 FQNEAQ (reference sequence). With 2 bases removed from V and 7 bases from J, the gap between germline ends came to 14 bases. This CDR3 is built from 15 residues. The CDR3 DNA is TGTGCCAGCAGCTTACGAGCCGGGTTGGGTGAAAAACTGTTTTTT. As protein: CASSLRAGLGEKLFF.

This sequence joins TRBV20-1 and TRBJ2-1; D gene unclear. This CDR3 comprises 13 residues. V lost 3 bases to trimming and J lost 3 bases, with 9 bases between them. The germline V gene encodes CDR1 DFQATT and CDR2 SNEGSKA (reference sequence). CDR3 amino acids: CSARLPIYNEQFF. DNA for the CDR3: TGCAGTGCTAGGCTCCCGATCTACAATGAGCAGTTCTTC.

This chain uses TRBV9 with TRBJ1-1, with a weak D call TRBD1 (5 bases). V was pared by 3 bases and J by 0 bases, with 12 bases between. The CDR3 loop spans 15 amino acids. The V gene's germline CDR1 is SGDLS and CDR2 YYNGEE. The CDR3 protein is CASSDGRGVNTEAFF. Written as DNA, the CDR3 is TGTGCCAGCAGCGACGGTCGGGGGGTGAACACTGAAGCTTTCTTT.

This clonotype was counted a few times. The genes are TRBV12-3 or TRBV12-4 and TRBJ1-5, with a possible D match to TRBD1 (5 bases). Trimming took 7 bases from V and 4 from J, leaving 11 bases between them. The CDR3 consists of 13 residues. CDR3 coding DNA: TGTGCCAGCAACTTGGGGGAAAATCAGCCCCAGCATTTT. This sequence encodes CASNLGENQPQHF.

This clonotype occurred a few times. The V gene is TRBV6-2 or TRBV6-3, the J gene TRBJ1-1; D unresolved. CDR1 MNHEY and CDR2 SVGEGT come from the germline V gene. Trimming stripped 0 bases from V and 7 bases from J, with 12 bases between. The CDR3 sequence is 14 residues long. CDR3 coding DNA: TGTGCCAGCAGTTACTCGATTCTCGGCCTTGAAGCTTTCTTT. Protein sequence: CASSYSILGLEAFF.

In this sample, this clonotype turned up a few times. The J gene is TRBJ2-5, the V gene TRBV7-2; tentatively, D is TRBD1 or TRBD2 (5 bases each). This CDR3 region has 14 residues. Looked up from germline, CDR1 is SGHTA and CDR2 is FQGNSA. V shed 8 bases and J shed 1 base, with 14 bases lying between them. The CDR3 sequence is CASGPGATQETQYF. The CDR3 nucleotides read TGTGCCAGCGGTCCCGGGGCCACCCAAGAGACCCAGTACTTC.

This chain uses TRBV7-9 with TRBJ2-5; D not resolved. The ends were cut back, 4 bases at V and 6 bases at J, with 6 bases in the middle. The germline V gene has CDR1 SEHNR and CDR2 FQNEAQ (reference sequence). This CDR3 is built from 11 residues. CDR3 residues: CASSYEKTQYF. CDR3 bases: TGTGCCAGCAGCTACGAAAAGACCCAGTACTTC.

The rearrangement links TRBV28 to TRBJ1-2, with D perhaps matching TRBD1 (6 bases). This CDR3 is built from 13 residues. V shed 3 bases and J shed 5 bases, with 10 bases lying between them. CDR1 MDHEN and CDR2 SYDVKM come from the germline V gene. As DNA, the CDR3 is TGTGCCAGCAGTTTTGGGACACATTATGGCTACACCTTC. Translation gives CASSFGTHYGYTF.

This clonotype was counted only a few times. The chain couples TRBV7-9 to TRBJ2-2, with D tentatively TRBD1 (6 bases). This CDR3 comprises 15 residues. The V end lost 7 bases, the J end lost 8 bases, and 20 bases lay between the germline ends. The germline gives CDR1 SEHNR, CDR2 FQNEAQ (reference sequence). CDR3 protein: CASIFTGTPWGELFF. The CDR3 DNA is TGTGCCAGCATCTTTACCGGGACACCATGGGGGGAGCTGTTTTTT. The full variable domain, in which reference TRBV7-9 and TRBJ2-2 provide the parts outside the CDR3, is DTGVSQNPRHKITKRGQNVTFRCDPISEHNRLYWYRQTLGQGPEFLTYFQNEAQLEKSRLLSDRFSAERPKGSFSTLEIQRTEQGDSAMYLCASIFTGTPWGELFFGEGSRLTVL.

This clonotype was recorded at least ten times. The V and J genes are TRBV5-1 and TRBJ1-2; 7 bases are a match to TRBD1. V trimming: 4 bases; J trimming: 2 bases; junction bases outside the gene matches: 17. Germline CDR1 is SGHRS and CDR2 is YFSETQ. There are 18 residues in the CDR3. CDR3 residues: CASSRRRGLLSLNYGYTF. The CDR3 DNA follows: TGCGCCAGCAGCCGTCGGAGGGGGCTCCTCTCCCTAAACTATGGCTACACCTTC. The entire variable domain, with the rest obtained from reference TRBV5-1 and TRBJ1-2, is as follows: KAGVTQTPRYLIKTRGQQVTLSCSPISGHRSVSWYQQTPGQGLQFLFEYFSETQRNKGNFPGRFSGRQFSNSRSEMNVSTLELGDSALYLCASSRRRGLLSLNYGYTFGSGTRLTVV.

The CDR3 sequence is CASSLLAGLYNEQFF. The CDR3 nucleotides read TGTGCCAGCAGTTTACTGGCGGGACTCTACAATGAGCAGTTCTTC. The rearrangement links TRBV12-3 or TRBV12-4 to TRBJ2-1, with D tentatively TRBD2 (6 bases). The length of the CDR3 is 15 residues. Trimming removed 2 bases from V and 3 bases from J, with 11 bases in between.

This clonotype has a handful of counts. The chain links TRBV6-5 to TRBJ1-3; no clear D. This CDR3 region has 13 residues. With 7 bases removed from V and 7 bases from J, the gap between germline ends came to 14 bases. CDR1 MNHEY and CDR2 SVGAGI come from the germline V gene. CDR3 residues: CASTNLLGNTIYF. The CDR3 DNA sequence: TGTGCCAGCACCAACCTCCTTGGGAACACCATATATTTT.

In its sample, this clonotype was seen a few times. This chain links TRBV10-3 with TRBJ2-3, with TRBD1 matching over 7 bases. The trim removed 6 bases at V and 4 bases at J, leaving 1 base unmatched. Per the germline V gene, CDR1 is ENHRY and CDR2 is SYGVKD. The CDR3 loop spans 12 amino acids. CDR3 sequence: CAISTGADTQYF. CDR3 bases: TGTGCCATCAGCACAGGGGCAGATACGCAGTATTTT.